This T cell receptor beta chain derives from a study of blood T cells in healthy people across ages (dated by TCRdb to the mid-2010s). For the wider study: Template switching captured roughly one uniquely barcoded TCR beta cDNA molecule per two T cells in model experiments. To avoid experimental bias, donors of different ages were spread randomly across the sequencing lanes. The donors were split into four age groups: young (average around 15 years), middle-aged (over 35), aged (around 67) and long-lived (about 74). For two donors (one aged 18 to 30 and one aged 80 or older), the study analyzed two additional independent replicas of 1 million unique cDNA reads from the same blood draw. The study measured age-related changes in TCR beta repertoire diversity using deep sequencing normalized with unique cDNA molecular identifiers.

Regarding this clonotype: What antigen it recognizes has not been identified. It has no much larger one-base neighbor in the sample; base qualities were not kept.

Systemically healthy Caucasian individuals from Russia, some 40 in total and aged about 6 to 95 years, were included as donors. Around 10 milliliters of peripheral blood were drawn from each donor into EDTA-treated Vacutainer tubes. Ficoll-Paque density-gradient centrifugation was used to isolate PBMCs, with at least 7 million per sample. Trizol reagent was used to extract total RNA from the PBMCs, yielding at least 5.5 micrograms per sample. For every donor, an aliquot of PBMCs went through flow cytometry to measure the percentages of naive CD45RAhigh/CD27high T cells. Receptors were amplified or captured by 5' RACE. Sequencing used an Illumina HiSeq 2500. A second about 6 to 11 cycle PCR used a sample-barcoded 5' primer and a J-beta primer mix. A template-switch 5' adaptor carrying 12 random nucleotides introduced a unique molecular identifier onto each TCR beta cDNA molecule. Each sample yielded at least 2.5 million CDR3-containing paired-end reads. First-strand cDNA was synthesized from all RNA with the Mint cDNA synthesis kit, primed by a TRBC-specific oligonucleotide. After uracil-DNA glycosylase treatment, a first 18-cycle PCR used universal primers M1SS and BC2_uni_R on all cDNA. In the source study's methods: For normalization, 1 million high-quality reads were randomly selected from each sample, with every read carrying a distinct molecular identifier. Instead of being binned into consensus sequences, reads that shared molecular identifiers were thrown out. MiTCR, run with a Q25 quality threshold and the strictest error-elimination algorithm, handled CDR3 identification, clonotype clustering and error correction. A nonparametric unseen species model using Euler transformation provided a lower-bound estimate of total TCR beta diversity. TCRdb itself trimmed the public reads at Q25 with fastp, ran MiXCR and retained productive beta chains. Each CDR3 protein gets just one entry, which takes the most common genes and DNA from the rows behind it. The V and J calls here are based on TCRdb, not the publication. This sample holds around 800,000 distinct CDR3 sequences; 62% were observed only once. Together, the top ten hold roughly 25% of the sample.

What the work shows at the level of the full study, not this receptor alone: Because donor CMV infection status was unknown, age-related changes in expanded clonotypes were potentially confounded. Estimates of total diversity based on one million sequenced T cells were regarded as lower bounds and as underestimates. Observed TCR beta diversity correlated strongly with the percentage of naive T cells measured by flow cytometry. As age increased, observed TCR beta diversity per million T cells dropped in a roughly linear way, and a significant reduction was already evident by age 40. Compared with the aged group, more naive CD4+ T cells, fewer expanded clones and increased TCR diversity were shown by the long-lived group, suggesting age selection. Because profiling used bulk unsorted PBMCs, naive and antigen-experienced compartments could not be compared conclusively.

This receptor was taken from a man aged 25 to 45 in good health. Sequenced input: blood.

The sequence in DNA is TGTGCCACCAGCTCCCCCCGGCCAGGAGACCGTGCTAACTATGGCTACACCTTC. It translates as CATSSPRPGDRANYGYTF. Rearrangement joined TRBV15 to TRBJ1-2; the D gene remains uncertain. In the germline V gene (reference sequence), CDR1 corresponds to LNHNV and CDR2 to YYDKDF. The CDR3 holds 18 amino acids from the cysteine to the phenylalanine. Kept here is only the CDR3 DNA, which spans 54 bases and is read in frame from base 1. V lost 5 bases and J lost 0 bases; the stretch between them is 22 bases long. Supplemented by the reference TRBV15 and TRBJ1-2 proteins around the CDR3, the complete variable domain is DAMVIQNPRYQVTQFGKPVTLSCSQTLNHNVMYWYQQKSSQAPKLLFHYYDKDFNNEADTPDNFQSRRPNTSFCFLDIRSPGLGDTAMYLCATSSPRPGDRANYGYTFGSGTRLTVV.